Below are 25 T cell receptor beta chains sequenced from a single sample in a study of metastatic and nonmetastatic thyroid tumors. TCRdb redid the clone calls on the PCR reads using MiXCR. The table includes over 15,000 clones, around 25% detected once. Thyroid surgery was performed in patients who had received no treatment beforehand. Sequencing was done on a sample of tumor tissue. The receptors were gathered from a female donor with papillary thyroid cancer or a benign thyroid nodule (not recorded which). Some clones in this sample may be carry-over from other donors' samples.

This clone was found many times. The chain uses TRBV3-1 and TRBJ2-2, with unresolved D. CDR1 and CDR2 from the germline V gene are LGHDT and YNNKEL (reference sequence). The CDR3 contains 11 residues. V dropped 1 base and J dropped 9 bases, with 3 bases sitting between them. The CDR3: CASSQAWELFF. The CDR3 coding sequence is TGTGCCAGCAGCCAAGCTTGGGAGCTGTTTTTT.

In DNA, the CDR3 is TGCGCCAGCAGTGAGTCTAGCGGTCAAGAGACCCAGTACTTC. Amino acids: CASSESSGQETQYF. The chain uses TRBV10-2 and TRBJ2-5; a possible D gene is TRBD2 (6 bases). The germline gives CDR1 WSHSY, CDR2 SAAADI. The CDR3 totals 14 residues. The V end lost 0 bases, the J end lost 2 bases, and 7 bases lay between the germline ends.

Sample share makes this clone medium-sized (0.01 to 0.1%). CDR3 in DNA: TGTGCCAGCACATGGGCCCGTTGGTCCGACTATGGCTACACCTTC. It translates to CASTWARWSDYGYTF. The chain employs TRBV6-1 and TRBJ1-2; no reliable D call. V lost 7 bases to trimming and J lost 3 bases, with 18 bases between them. The CDR3 covers 15 residues. CDR1 and CDR2 from the germline V gene are MNHNS and SASEGT.

This clone was seen many times. CDR3 in amino acids: CASSLAGQGQAGELFF. The CDR3 DNA reads TGTGCCAGCAGCTTAGCCGGACAGGGTCAGGCCGGGGAGCTGTTTTTT. This chain connects TRBV7-2 to TRBJ2-2; 8 nucleotides line up with TRBD1. Trimming at V came to 0 bases and at J to 6 bases, leaving 6 bases not matched to a gene. CDR3 length: 16 residues. Germline CDR1 is SGHTA and CDR2 is FQGNSA.

This clone was seen many times. The chain combines TRBV15 with TRBJ1-4; TRBD1 aligns across 9 bases. Germline lookup yields CDR1 LNHNV and CDR2 YYDKDF (reference sequence). The CDR3 has 16 residues. With 4 bases clipped from V and 6 bases from J, the junction kept 9 bases outside the gene matches. The CDR3 sequence is CATSNYRGLRDEKLFF. The CDR3 region has the DNA TGTGCCACCAGCAATTACAGGGGGCTTAGGGATGAAAAACTGTTTTTT. The full variable domain, with the rest looked up from reference TRBV15 and TRBJ1-4, is DAMVIQNPRYQVTQFGKPVTLSCSQTLNHNVMYWYQQKSSQAPKLLFHYYDKDFNNEADTPDNFQSRRPNTSFCFLDIRSPGLGDTAMYLCATSNYRGLRDEKLFFGSGTQLSVL.

This clone is termed medium-sized (0.01 to 0.1%). The V call is TRBV19, the J call TRBJ2-1; D is undetermined. V was trimmed by 3 bases and J by 6 bases, leaving 9 bases between them. The germline V gene encodes CDR1 LNHDA and CDR2 SQIVND (reference sequence). This CDR3 is built from 13 residues. This CDR3 reads CASSIRVGNEQFF. The CDR3 DNA reads TGTGCCAGTAGTATTAGGGTTGGCAATGAGCAGTTCTTC.

This clone has a count of ten or more. The chain uses TRBV6-6 and TRBJ2-7; 8 nucleotides line up with TRBD2. After removal of 6 bases from V and 2 bases from J, the junction contained 15 bases not matched to a gene. Germline CDR1 reads MNHNY; CDR2 reads SVGAGI (reference sequence). The length of the CDR3 is 17 residues. The CDR3 nucleotides are TGTGCCAGCAGCGACTCGACCGTTAGCGGGGAAACCTACGAGCAGTACTTC. As protein: CASSDSTVSGETYEQYF.

This clone was observed once. This chain links TRBV7-3 with TRBJ1-1; D gene ambiguous. This CDR3 spans 14 amino acids. V lost 5 bases to trimming and J lost 3 bases, with 13 bases between them. The germline gives CDR1 SGHTA, CDR2 FQGTGA. The CDR3 sequence: CASSPSSGHTEAFF. In nucleotides, the CDR3 is TGTGCCAGCAGCCCATCTAGCGGGCACACTGAAGCTTTCTTT.

In its sample, this clone was seen many times. This chain links TRBV28 with TRBJ1-4; 7 bases align to TRBD1. Losses at the gene ends were 7 bases for V and 3 bases for J; bases not matched to a gene: 2. Germline V lookup: CDR1 MDHEN, CDR2 SYDVKM. The CDR3 totals 13 residues. CDR3 bases: TGTGCCAGCACAGGGGGTGCTAATGAAAAACTGTTTTTT. It codes for CASTGGANEKLFF.

The rearrangement joins TRBV24-1 to TRBJ1-1; TRBD1 aligns across 7 bases. J lost 3 bases, V lost 7 bases, and 7 bases had no gene match. The germline V gene has CDR1 KGHDR and CDR2 SFDVKD. The CDR3 runs 14 residues. Here the CDR3 reads CATSPGDRYTEAFF. The CDR3 DNA reads as TGTGCCACCAGCCCGGGGGACAGATACACTGAAGCTTTCTTT.

This clone was seen at least ten times. This chain links TRBV6-1 with TRBJ2-3; D may match TRBD1 or TRBD2 (5 bases each). V lost 7 bases to trimming and J lost 1 base, with 15 bases between them. The germline gives CDR1 MNHNS, CDR2 SASEGT. The CDR3 has 15 amino acids. CDR3 in amino acids: CASTPRGFRTDTQYF. As DNA, the CDR3 is TGTGCCAGCACCCCACGGGGCTTCCGCACAGATACGCAGTATTTT.

In its sample, this clone ranks as medium-sized (0.01 to 0.1%). The chain carries TRBV19 and TRBJ1-5; D gene unclear. The V gene lost 7 bases and the J gene lost 1 base, with 17 bases spanning the gap. Germline loops: CDR1 LNHDA, CDR2 SQIVND (reference sequence). This CDR3 contains 16 residues. For the CDR3, the DNA is TGTGCCAGTACCAAGAGGAGGGAGACGAGCAATCAGCCCCAGCATTTT. It is translated as CASTKRRETSNQPQHF.

J is TRBJ2-5 and V is TRBV30; D gene ambiguous. CDR1 is GTSNPN and CDR2 is SVGIG in the germline V gene (reference sequence). V lost 0 bases, J lost 7 bases, and 9 bases lay in between. CDR3 length equals 12 residues. CDR3 region: CAWSVPGGTQYF. CDR3 DNA sequence: TGTGCCTGGAGTGTTCCGGGTGGGACCCAGTACTTC.

The chain combines TRBV18 with TRBJ2-7; 12 positions agree with TRBD2. This CDR3 has 12 amino acids. Looked up from germline, CDR1 is KGHSH and CDR2 is LQKENI. J gave up 7 bases and V 6 bases, and 1 base lay outside the gene matches. The CDR3 region is CASSGTSGEQYF. The CDR3 DNA sequence: TGTGCCAGCTCCGGGACTAGCGGGGAGCAGTACTTC.

This clone was observed many times. The rearrangement uses TRBV11-2 and TRBJ2-5; 9 bases map to TRBD1. The CDR3 runs 15 residues. Germline CDR1 is SGHAT and CDR2 is FQNNGV. Germline trimming cut 5 bases from V and 5 bases from J; bases unmatched to any gene: 9. The CDR3 sequence: CASSLSTGGGETQYF. CDR3 DNA sequence: TGTGCCAGCAGCCTCTCGACAGGGGGGGGTGAGACCCAGTACTTC.

Ten or more counts support this clone. J is TRBJ2-7 and V is TRBV12-3 or TRBV12-4; 8 bases fit TRBD2. The CDR3 sequence is 15 residues long. V was clipped by 6 bases and J by 1 base; unmatched bases: 8. In DNA, the CDR3 is TGTGCCAGCAGGCCCACTAGCGGCCCTTCCTACGAGCAGTACTTC. Its translation is CASRPTSGPSYEQYF.

This clone has a count of ten or more. The chain has TRBV7-9 and TRBJ1-2; D remains ambiguous. V dropped 5 bases and J dropped 3 bases, with 16 bases sitting between them. CDR3 length: 15 residues. The germline CDR1 and CDR2 sequences are SEHNR and FQNEAQ (reference sequence). CDR3 sequence (DNA): TGTGCCAGCAGCGACCAGGCTGCTGGAGACTATGGCTACACCTTC. It yields the protein CASSDQAAGDYGYTF.

This rearrangement joins TRBV28 to TRBJ2-5; tentatively, D is TRBD2 (6 bases). The ends were cut back, 6 bases at V and 1 base at J, with 15 bases in the middle. Germline loops: CDR1 MDHEN, CDR2 SYDVKM. CDR3 length equals 15 residues. The CDR3 DNA sequence: TGTGCCAGCAGGGAGGTGGGGGGAGCCCAAGAGACCCAGTACTTC. It codes for CASREVGGAQETQYF.

With respect to this clone: A much larger clone differs from this one at a single base, so this may be a read error. This chain connects TRBV20-1 to TRBJ2-2, with D maybe TRBD2 (5 bases). The V gene's germline CDR1 is DFQATT and CDR2 SNEGSKA (reference sequence). The CDR3 is 15 amino acids. Trimming left V 5 bases short and J 6 bases short, with 19 bases between. The CDR3 loop is CSAVTVTGFAGELFF. DNA for the CDR3: TGCAGTGCTGTCACAGTGACGGGGTTTGCCGGGGAGCTGTTTTTT.

This clone is medium-sized. Other nucleotide sequences in the sample specify the same CDR3. The chain combines TRBV30 with TRBJ2-7, with D tentatively TRBD1 (6 bases). This CDR3 contains 13 residues. V lost 0 bases, J lost 1 base, and 7 bases lay in between. The germline V gene encodes CDR1 GTSNPN and CDR2 SVGIG (reference sequence). The CDR3 DNA reads as TGTGCCTGGAGTGTAAGGGGGTCCTACGAGCAGTACTTC. This encodes CAWSVRGSYEQYF.

In its sample, this clone was seen many times. The chain combines TRBV20-1 with TRBJ1-5; 7 bases match TRBD1. The ends lost 5 bases at V and 7 bases at J; junction bases unmatched: 8. Germline lookup yields CDR1 DFQATT and CDR2 SNEGSKA (reference sequence). This CDR3 has 13 amino acids. CDR3 protein: CSAWEGAWQPQHF. CDR3 DNA sequence: TGCAGTGCTTGGGAGGGGGCATGGCAGCCCCAGCATTTT.

This clone was counted a few times. J is TRBJ2-2 and V is TRBV6-1, with TRBD1 identical over 9 bases. The CDR3 consists of 15 residues. V dropped 9 bases and J dropped 5; count of bases not matched to a gene: 10. CDR1 MNHNS and CDR2 SASEGT come from the germline V gene. DNA for the CDR3: TGTGCCAGTCGTTCGGGACAGGGTGATACCGGGGAGCTGTTTTTT. Residues: CASRSGQGDTGELFF.

This clone rates as medium-sized. Here the CDR3 DNA reads TGTGCCAGCACACCCGGGACAGTCAGGTTGACTGAAGCTTTCTTT. Translation: CASTPGTVRLTEAFF. The chain links TRBV2 to TRBJ1-1; 7 bases map to TRBD1. This CDR3 has 15 amino acids. V dropped 7 bases and J dropped 5; count of bases not matched to a gene: 13. Looked up from germline, CDR1 is SNHLY and CDR2 is FYNNEI. The whole variable domain, filled in from reference TRBV2 and TRBJ1-1, reads EPEVTQTPSHQVTQMGQEVILRCVPISNHLYFYWYRQILGQKVEFLVSFYNNEISEKSEIFDDQFSVERPDGSNFTLKIRSTKLEDSAMYFCASTPGTVRLTEAFFGQGTRLTVV.

The chain couples TRBV10-3 to TRBJ2-2, with 9 bases fitting TRBD1. Germline lookup yields CDR1 ENHRY and CDR2 SYGVKD. The V gene end was trimmed by 1 base and the J gene end by 3 bases; junction bases not matched to a gene: 0. The CDR3 totals 15 residues. Here the CDR3 reads CAISEWDRDTGELFF. CDR3 bases: TGTGCCATCAGTGAGTGGGACAGGGACACCGGGGAGCTGTTTTTT.

With regard to this clone: Its ends do not fully match the called genes, so a read error is possible. The gene calls are TRBV11-2 and TRBJ2-1, with TRBD1 matching over 8 bases. From germline, CDR1 is SGHAT and CDR2 FQNNGV. The CDR3 spans 17 residues. The CDR3 nucleotides are TGTGCCAGCAGACTACGAGGGACAGGAGCTGCCTGCAATGAGAAGTTCTTC. This gives the protein CASRLRGTGAACNEKFF. Full variable domain (rest looked up from reference TRBV11-2 and TRBJ2-1): EAGVAQSPRYKIIEKRQSVAFWCNPISGHATLYWYQQILGQGPKLLIQFQNNGVVDDSQLPKDRFSAERLKGVDSTLKIQPAKLEDSAVYLCASRLRGTGAACNEKFFGPGTRLTVL.